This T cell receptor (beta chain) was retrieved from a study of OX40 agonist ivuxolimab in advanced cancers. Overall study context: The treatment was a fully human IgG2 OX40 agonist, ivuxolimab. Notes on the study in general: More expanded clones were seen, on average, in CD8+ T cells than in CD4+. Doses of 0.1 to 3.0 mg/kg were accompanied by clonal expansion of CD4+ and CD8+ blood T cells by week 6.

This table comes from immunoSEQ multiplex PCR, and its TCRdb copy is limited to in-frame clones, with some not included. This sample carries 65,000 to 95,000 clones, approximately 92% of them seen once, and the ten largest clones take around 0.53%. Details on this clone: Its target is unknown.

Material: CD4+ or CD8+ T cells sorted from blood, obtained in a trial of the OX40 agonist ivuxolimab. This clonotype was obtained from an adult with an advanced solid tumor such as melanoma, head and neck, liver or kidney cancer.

The CDR3 DNA is TGTGCCAGTAGTTGGGGAACCTTAGGCCAAGAGACCCAGTACTTC. It yields the protein CASSWGTLGQETQYF. This rearrangement joins TRBV19 to TRBJ2-5; no clear D gene. Trimming took 5 bases from V and 1 from J, leaving 14 bases between them. Germline V lookup: CDR1 LNHDA, CDR2 SQIVND (reference sequence). The CDR3 length is 15 residues.